What follows are 29 T cell receptor beta chains derived from one specimen sequenced in a study of vaccination effects on CD4 cells after COVID-19 (dated by TCRdb to between 2021 and 2024). In the ViraFEST assay, PBMC were stimulated with viral peptide pools, and antigen-specific CD4+ T cell clonotypes were then identified by expansion using TCR sequencing. After around 11 days of culture, CD4+ T cells were isolated with the EasySep CD4+ T cell isolation kit. Negative nucleocapsid antibody results before and after vaccination confirmed that the healthy vaccine recipients had no prior SARS-CoV-2 infection. Their cognate antigens are unknown. Library method: the immunoSEQ multiplex PCR assay. As stored in TCRdb, this immuneACCESS dataset retains in-frame rearrangements with V and J assigned. A fraction of the clones does not appear; measured against another copy, unresolved V genes explain less than half of the discrepancy, and the remainder lacks a known reason. This sample is represented by about 21,000 clones; over 65% of them were singletons. The ten largest clones represent over 20% of the sample.

Sample: CD4+ T cells from PBMCs cultured with HCoV-NL63 spike peptides, taken before COVID-19 vaccination. Read against the paper, the sample's cell subset or site label means: HCoV-NL63 spike overlapping peptide pool stimulation. The receptors here all came from a human donor who received a COVID-19 vaccine.

The chain recombines TRBV3-1 (or the pseudogene TRBV3-2) with TRBJ2-7; tentative D call: TRBD1 (6 bases). The CDR3 runs to 15 residues. Germline V gene sequence: CDR1 LGHDT, CDR2 YNNKEL (reference sequence). With 0 bases removed from V and 2 bases from J, the gap between germline ends came to 11 bases. CDR3 sequence: CASSQDQGTTYEQYF. The CDR3 coding sequence is TGTGCCAGCAGCCAAGATCAGGGGACCACCTACGAGCAGTACTTC.

The chain employs TRBV2 and TRBJ1-2; 7 bases line up with TRBD1. Trimming removed 3 bases from V and 5 bases from J; junction bases left unmatched: 3. Germline lookup yields CDR1 SNHLY and CDR2 FYNNEI. The CDR3 contains 13 residues. The CDR3 region is CASSDDREYGYTF. DNA for the CDR3: TGTGCCAGCAGTGATGACAGGGAGTATGGCTACACCTTC.

The rearrangement joins TRBV27 to TRBJ1-5, with TRBD1 matching over 8 bases. The CDR3 consists of 15 residues. Germline trimming cut 5 bases from V and 3 bases from J; bases unmatched to any gene: 6. Germline loops: CDR1 MNHEY, CDR2 SMNVEV (reference sequence). The CDR3 reads CASSQQGGFNQPQHF. The CDR3 bases are TGTGCCAGCAGTCAACAGGGGGGCTTCAATCAGCCCCAGCATTTT.

V and J are TRBV15 and TRBJ1-2, with TRBD1 identical over 8 bases. V gave up 0 bases and J gave up 8 bases; unmatched junction bases: 14. Germline values: CDR1 LNHNV, CDR2 YYDKDF (reference sequence). The CDR3 consists of 17 residues. CDR3 sequence: CATSRDFSGGFTSGYTF. The CDR3 nucleotides read TGTGCCACCAGCAGAGACTTCTCAGGGGGCTTCACCTCGGGCTACACCTTC.

The V gene is TRBV19, the J gene TRBJ1-1, with TRBD1 as a possible D gene (6 bases). CDR1 and CDR2 (germline): LNHDA, SQIVND (reference sequence). The CDR3 contains 13 residues. Trimming shortened V by 0 bases and J by 5 bases, and 7 bases separated the two germline ends. The CDR3 nucleotides read TGTGCCAGTAGTATAGACAGGGGTACTGAAGCTTTCTTT. Protein sequence: CASSIDRGTEAFF.

This clone was observed many times. The J gene is TRBJ1-1, the V gene TRBV7-9, with 7 bases that match TRBD1. V lost 1 base to trimming and J lost 1 base; unmatched junction nucleotides: 6. Germline lookup yields CDR1 SEHNR and CDR2 FQNEAQ (reference sequence). The CDR3 runs to 16 residues. The CDR3 region has the DNA TGTGCCAGCAGCTTAGGGACAGGATTAGGGAACACTGAAGCTTTCTTT. As protein: CASSLGTGLGNTEAFF.

V is TRBV9 and J is TRBJ1-1; 9 positions agree with TRBD1. Germline-derived CDR1 and CDR2 are SGDLS and YYNGEE. V was pared by 4 bases and J by 5 bases, with 6 bases of the junction left unmatched. CDR3 length: 14 residues. The CDR3: CASSLTGGGTEAFF. The CDR3 DNA reads as TGTGCCAGCAGCCTCACAGGGGGCGGTACTGAAGCTTTCTTT.

As for this clone: Other DNA sequences in this specimen translate into the identical CDR3. The chain joins TRBV6-1 to TRBJ2-5; 12 bases fit TRBD2. J gave up 2 bases and V 2 bases, and 0 bases lay outside the gene matches. The CDR3 loop spans 15 amino acids. Per germline, CDR1 MNHNS and CDR2 SASEGT. DNA for the CDR3: TGTGCCAGCAGTGAACTAGCGGGGGGGCAAGAGACCCAGTACTTC. Translating gives CASSELAGGQETQYF.

The genes are TRBV5-6 and TRBJ2-3; 8 bases agree with TRBD1. V shed 3 bases, J shed 3 bases, and the junction held 6 bases outside the gene matches. Germline CDR1 and CDR2: SGHDT and YYEEEE. This CDR3 is 15 amino acids long. The DNA of the CDR3 is TGTGCCAGCAGCTATTCGGACAGGGCGACAGATACGCAGTATTTT. It translates to CASSYSDRATDTQYF.

This chain connects TRBV5-1 to TRBJ1-1; 7 bases are a match to TRBD1. The germline gives CDR1 SGHRS, CDR2 YFSETQ. With V trimmed by 4 bases and J by 1 base, 7 bases remained unmatched. CDR3 length equals 15 residues. DNA for the CDR3: TGCGCCAGCAGCCCACTAGGGACAGCGAACACTGAAGCTTTCTTT. It specifies CASSPLGTANTEAFF.

The chain employs TRBV3-1 (or the pseudogene TRBV3-2) and TRBJ2-1; 8 bases fit TRBD2. CDR1 and CDR2 from the germline V gene are LGHDT and YNNKEL (reference sequence). The CDR3 is made up of 15 amino acids. V was clipped by 9 bases and J by 4 bases; unmatched bases: 11. The CDR3 DNA sequence: TGTGCCAGTCGCAAGGGACTAGTCGGTTACAATGAGCAGTTCTTC. Amino acids: CASRKGLVGYNEQFF.

J is TRBJ2-1 and V is TRBV5-1; TRBD1 matches at 7 bases. The germline V gene encodes CDR1 SGHRS and CDR2 YFSETQ. The trim removed 2 bases at V and 4 bases at J, leaving 6 bases unmatched. This CDR3 is built from 15 residues. The CDR3 loop is CASSLQGQPYNEQFF. In nucleotides, the CDR3 is TGCGCCAGCAGCTTACAGGGGCAGCCTTACAATGAGCAGTTCTTC.

The gene calls are TRBV19 and TRBJ2-5; TRBD2 matches at 7 bases. Per the germline V gene, CDR1 is LNHDA and CDR2 is SQIVND (reference sequence). The V gene end was trimmed by 6 bases and the J gene end by 3 bases; junction bases not matched to a gene: 1. CDR3 length: 12 amino acids. Here the CDR3 reads CASSSGKETQYF. The CDR3 DNA sequence: TGTGCCAGTAGCAGCGGGAAAGAGACCCAGTACTTC. Full variable domain (remainder filled in from reference TRBV19 and TRBJ2-5): DGGITQSPKYLFRKEGQNVTLSCEQNLNHDAMYWYRQDPGQGLRLIYYSQIVNDFQKGDIAEGYSVSREKKESFPLTVTSAQKNPTAFYLCASSSGKETQYFGPGTRLLVL.

The chain carries TRBV28 and TRBJ2-1; 10 bases are shared with TRBD1. J gave up 4 bases and V 5 bases, and 14 bases lay outside the gene matches. Germline loops: CDR1 MDHEN, CDR2 SYDVKM. CDR3 length: 18 residues. CDR3 nucleotides: TGTGCCAGCAGTGCATTAACACCCGGGACAGGGGAATACAATGAGCAGTTCTTC. The encoded protein is CASSALTPGTGEYNEQFF.

The rearrangement uses TRBV5-1 and TRBJ2-1; TRBD2 matches at 8 bases. The CDR3 has 13 residues. In germline, CDR1 is SGHRS, CDR2 YFSETQ. V lost 0 bases and J lost 10; bases outside the gene matches: 3. The CDR3 coding sequence is TGCGCCAGCAGCTTGGGGGGCGGGAGGGAGCAGTTCTTC. It translates to CASSLGGGREQFF.

DNA of the CDR3: TGTGCCAGCAGCCCCGGGACGACGGGCGAGCAGTACTTC. Protein: CASSPGTTGEQYF. V and J are TRBV7-3 and TRBJ2-7; D might be TRBD1 or TRBD2, each matching 5 bases. V lost 5 bases and J 6 bases, leaving 14 bases between the germline ends. Germline V gene data show CDR1 as SGHTA and CDR2 as FQGTGA. The CDR3 sequence is 13 residues long.

V gene TRBV7-8 combines with J gene TRBJ2-7; D possibly corresponds to TRBD2 (5 bases). CDR1 SGHVS and CDR2 FQNEAQ come from the germline V gene. The CDR3 totals 14 residues. The V and J ends lost 3 bases and 0 bases respectively, with 9 bases between them. The CDR3 region has the DNA TGTGCCAGCAGCTTTACCGGGATCTCCTACGAGCAGTACTTC. Residues: CASSFTGISYEQYF.

The rearrangement uses TRBV6-4 and TRBJ2-2, with D perhaps matching TRBD1 (5 bases). The CDR3 runs 14 residues. Germline V gene sequence: CDR1 MRHNA, CDR2 SNTAGT. V lost 7 bases and J 2 bases, leaving 11 bases between the germline ends. The DNA of the CDR3 is TGTGCCAGCAAAGGGGATGGCAACACCGGGGAGCTGTTTTTT. Translation gives CASKGDGNTGELFF.

This clone was recorded only once. V is TRBV7-6 and J is TRBJ2-1; D is perhaps TRBD1 (6 bases). The V gene's germline CDR1 is SGHVS and CDR2 FNYEAQ. The CDR3 sequence is 16 residues long. Trimming removed 5 bases at V and 2 bases at J, with 16 bases between. The CDR3 bases are TGTGCCAGCAGCGCACTGTCACAGGGCCCCTACAATGAGCAGTTCTTC. It codes for CASSALSQGPYNEQFF.

The V and J genes are TRBV7-9 and TRBJ2-1; D possibly matches TRBD1 or TRBD2 (6 bases each). The V gene lost 6 bases and the J gene lost 8 bases, with 23 bases spanning the gap. The CDR3 loop spans 16 amino acids. Germline V gene lookup returns CDR1 SEHNR and CDR2 FQNEAQ (reference sequence). CDR3 protein: CASRAGRWGAVYEQFF. The CDR3 DNA is TGTGCCAGCAGGGCGGGGCGGTGGGGGGCTGTCTATGAGCAGTTCTTC.

The V gene is TRBV9, the J gene TRBJ1-2, with TRBD1 identical over 7 bases. This CDR3 contains 15 residues. From germline, CDR1 is SGDLS and CDR2 YYNGEE. V trimming: 0 bases; J trimming: 2 bases; junction bases outside the gene matches: 4. As DNA, the CDR3 is TGTGCCAGCAGCGTAGCTTCACAGGGGAACTATGGCTACACCTTC. Protein product: CASSVASQGNYGYTF.

The rearrangement links TRBV5-1 to TRBJ2-5; perhaps TRBD1 as D (5 bases). The CDR3 is 14 residues long. The V and J ends lost 4 bases and 5 bases respectively, with 15 bases between them. The germline V gene encodes CDR1 SGHRS and CDR2 YFSETQ. The CDR3 spells CASSLGHGGETQYF. The CDR3 DNA sequence: TGCGCCAGCAGCCTTGGACACGGTGGGGAGACCCAGTACTTC.

The V gene is TRBV10-3, the J gene TRBJ1-1; D unclear. Germline lookup yields CDR1 ENHRY and CDR2 SYGVKD. This CDR3 is 13 amino acids long. Trimming pared 6 bases from V and 1 base from J, leaving 9 bases between. CDR3 residues: CAISPGANTEAFF. The DNA for the CDR3 is TGTGCCATCAGCCCGGGAGCGAACACTGAAGCTTTCTTT.

This clone was seen more than once but under ten times. The rearrangement uses TRBV6-4 and TRBJ2-7; 10 bases align to TRBD1. The V and J ends lost 8 bases and 1 base, in that order; junction bases with no gene match: 11. The CDR3 runs to 16 residues. Germline CDR1 MRHNA, CDR2 SNTAGT. The CDR3 loop reads CASGTGARRLSYEQYF. The CDR3 bases are TGTGCCAGCGGGACAGGGGCCCGCCGGTTGTCCTACGAGCAGTACTTC.

In nucleotides, the CDR3 is TGTGCCAGCAGCCCGTGGCACGGGGTAGAGGATTCACCCCTCCACTTT. Translation gives CASSPWHGVEDSPLHF. The chain combines TRBV3-1 (or the pseudogene TRBV3-2) with TRBJ1-6, with unresolved D. Between the trimmed V and J ends, which lost 4 bases and 8 bases, there was a span of 18 bases. The CDR3 covers 16 residues. The V gene's germline CDR1 is LGHDT and CDR2 YNNKEL (reference sequence).

The chain links TRBV18 to TRBJ2-5, with D perhaps TRBD2 (5 bases). The germline V and J ends were trimmed by 1 base and 4 bases, with 13 bases remaining between them. The CDR3 loop spans 15 amino acids. CDR1 and CDR2 (germline): KGHSH, LQKENI. In DNA form, the CDR3 reads TGTGCCAGCTCACCACGGTCGAGGGCGAGAGAGACCCAGTACTTC. Protein sequence: CASSPRSRARETQYF.

The chain joins TRBV5-8 to TRBJ2-5; TRBD1 or TRBD2 may be the D gene (5 bases each). V shed 3 bases and J shed 4 bases, with 19 bases lying between them. Germline V gene lookup returns CDR1 SGHTS and CDR2 YDEGEE. There are 16 residues in the CDR3. The CDR3 region is CASSSTGRAGGETQYF. DNA of the CDR3: TGTGCCAGCAGCTCGACCGGCAGGGCTGGGGGAGAGACCCAGTACTTC.

The chain joins TRBV27 to TRBJ2-1; D is undetermined. The CDR3 spans 15 residues. V shed 0 bases and J shed 4 bases, with 10 bases lying between them. CDR1 and CDR2 from the germline V gene are MNHEY and SMNVEV (reference sequence). CDR3 residues: CASSLSLPRYNEQFF. CDR3 coding DNA: TGTGCCAGCAGTTTATCACTCCCAAGGTACAATGAGCAGTTCTTC.

The gene calls are TRBV28 and TRBJ1-2, with a weak D call TRBD1 (5 bases). From germline, CDR1 is MDHEN and CDR2 SYDVKM. V was clipped by 3 bases and J by 9 bases, with 11 bases between them. The CDR3 spans 12 residues. The CDR3 protein is CASSFSRASYTF. The CDR3 DNA reads as TGTGCCAGCAGTTTTTCCAGGGCTAGCTACACCTTC.